This T cell receptor (beta chain) was profiled in a study of PD-1 blockade in classical Hodgkin lymphoma. Autologous stem cell transplantation was followed by relapse in every patient, and brentuximab vedotin exposure varied. The CDR3 extends over 13 amino acids. The ends lost 9 bases at V and 2 bases at J; junction bases unmatched: 3. Germline lookup yields CDR1 LNHDA and CDR2 SQIVND (reference sequence). Here immunoSEQ multiplex PCR was the method, and the copy in TCRdb shows in-frame clones only, minus some. This sample has more than 140,000 clones, with less than 80% found just once. The sample here was peripheral blood mononuclear cells (PBMCs), taken before the second cycle of nivolumab. The chain uses TRBV19 and TRBJ2-7; 11 bases line up with TRBD1. The clonotype comes from a human donor with classical Hodgkin lymphoma. CDR3 DNA: TGTGCCAGCGGGACAGGGGGGACCTACGAGCAGTACTTC. It specifies CASGTGGTYEQYF.